Each of the 15 T cell receptor beta chains below was sequenced from the same sample in a study of T cells after yellow fever vaccination. A single record per CDR3 protein comes from TCRdb applying MiXCR to the 5' RACE reads. The profile covers approximately 260,000 distinct CDR3 sequences, with around 13% appearing a single time and 0.4% to 0.55% taken by the ten largest. Sequences were derived from CD4+ T cells sorted from PBMCs, sampled 45 days after the yellow fever booster vaccination. These receptor sequences come from a man younger than 40 who received the YFV17D yellow fever vaccine.

J is TRBJ1-2 and V is TRBV7-2; no firm D call. The CDR3 has 12 residues. CDR1 SGHTA and CDR2 FQGNSA come from the germline V gene. Trimming took 4 bases from V and 8 from J, leaving 11 bases between them. The CDR3, as DNA: TGTGCCAGCAGCTCCTGGGAGGGCGGCTACACCTTC. Its translation is CASSSWEGGYTF.

The rearrangement links TRBV28 to TRBJ2-1; 7 bases map to TRBD1. This CDR3 comprises 16 residues. Trimming removed 3 bases from V and 4 bases from J; junction bases left unmatched: 9. The V gene's germline CDR1 is MDHEN and CDR2 SYDVKM. For the CDR3, the DNA is TGTGCCAGCAGTTTTCTAGGGGCAGGGGGTTACAATGAGCAGTTCTTC. It encodes CASSFLGAGGYNEQFF.

This clonotype was recorded a few times. This chain joins TRBV9 and TRBJ2-6, with no clear D. Germline-derived CDR1 and CDR2 are SGDLS and YYNGEE. This CDR3 has 15 residues. The V end lost 0 bases, the J end lost 0 bases, and 4 bases lay between the germline ends. In DNA form, the CDR3 reads TGTGCCAGCAGCGTAGCCCACTCTGGGGCCAACGTCCTGACTTTC. It encodes CASSVAHSGANVLTF. The variable domain in full, completed from reference TRBV9 and TRBJ2-6, reads DSGVTQTPKHLITATGQRVTLRCSPRSGDLSVYWYQQSLDQGLQFLIQYYNGEERAKGNILERFSAQQFPDLHSELNLSSLELGDSALYFCASSVAHSGANVLTFGAGSRLTVL.

The chain employs TRBV9 and TRBJ2-3; TRBD1 aligns across 8 bases. The CDR3 is made up of 14 amino acids. The J segment lost 4 bases and the V segment lost 0 bases, leaving 1 base of the junction unmatched. Germline V gene data show CDR1 as SGDLS and CDR2 as YYNGEE. CDR3: CASSVGQGSDTQYF. The CDR3 DNA reads TGTGCCAGCAGCGTAGGACAGGGGTCAGATACGCAGTATTTT.

The chain has TRBV5-1 and TRBJ1-6, with TRBD1 as a possible D gene (6 bases). CDR1 is SGHRS, CDR2 YFSETQ, per germline. There are 13 residues in the CDR3. V gave up 4 bases and J gave up 7 bases, with 9 bases separating them. CDR3 coding DNA: TGCGCCAGCAGCGCAGGACAGAATTCACCCCTCCACTTT. Translating it yields CASSAGQNSPLHF.

This clonotype appeared many times. This chain links TRBV11-2 with TRBJ2-7; perhaps TRBD1 as D (5 bases). Trimming stripped 0 bases from V and 1 base from J, with 10 bases between. Germline lookup yields CDR1 SGHAT and CDR2 FQNNGV. The CDR3 length is 15 residues. The chain's CDR3 is CASSLDPAGSYEQYF. CDR3 nucleotides: TGTGCCAGCAGCTTAGATCCGGCAGGGTCCTACGAGCAGTACTTC.

This clonotype has a count of ten or more. The rearrangement uses TRBV6-5 and TRBJ2-7, with TRBD2 matching 10 bases. Trimming at V came to 2 bases and at J to 5 bases, leaving 3 bases not matched to a gene. Germline V gene lookup returns CDR1 MNHEY and CDR2 SVGAGI. The CDR3 contains 14 residues. The CDR3 DNA follows: TGTGCCAGCAGTTACCTTGGACTAGCGGACGAGCAGTACTTC. Amino acids: CASSYLGLADEQYF.

This clonotype was found a few times. The rearrangement links TRBV12-3 or TRBV12-4 to TRBJ2-3, with a tentative D call TRBD2 (6 bases). V was trimmed by 5 bases and J by 3 bases, leaving 15 bases between them. CDR3 length equals 15 residues. CDR3: CASSVTGSKTDTQYF. Here the CDR3 DNA reads TGTGCCAGCAGTGTTACCGGGAGCAAGACAGATACGCAGTATTTT.

The J gene is TRBJ2-3, the V gene TRBV12-3 or TRBV12-4, with D uncertain. Trimming left V 3 bases short and J 6 bases short, with 13 bases between. The CDR3 has 14 residues. CDR3 sequence reads: CASSFPHLGDTQYF. CDR3 in DNA: TGTGCCAGCAGTTTCCCACACTTAGGCGATACGCAGTATTTT.

Ten or more counts support this clonotype. The CDR3 sequence is CASSLVGRYEQYF. DNA of the CDR3: TGTGCCAGCAGCTTAGTAGGAAGGTACGAGCAGTACTTC. The chain combines TRBV7-8 with TRBJ2-7; no reliable D call. This CDR3 contains 13 residues. The germline V gene has CDR1 SGHVS and CDR2 FQNEAQ. V lost 1 base to trimming and J lost 4 bases, with 8 bases between them.

This clonotype has just a few counts. V and J are TRBV12-3 or TRBV12-4 and TRBJ2-1; the D is unclear. V was pared by 4 bases and J by 0 bases, with 13 bases between. The CDR3 runs to 16 residues. CDR3 region: CASSSRDRSSYNEQFF. CDR3 sequence (DNA): TGTGCCAGCAGTTCACGCGACCGATCCTCCTACAATGAGCAGTTCTTC.

This clonotype came up a few times. This chain connects TRBV2 to TRBJ2-1; D gene ambiguous. Trimming took 3 bases from V and 12 from J, leaving 9 bases between them. Germline CDR1 and CDR2: SNHLY and FYNNEI. The CDR3 consists of 11 residues. The CDR3 reads CASSDVPGQFF. The CDR3 region has the DNA TGTGCCAGCAGTGATGTGCCCGGGCAGTTCTTC.

The chain is built from TRBV7-2 and TRBJ1-6; D is undetermined. CDR1 is SGHTA and CDR2 is FQGNSA in the germline V gene. V lost 4 bases and J lost 6, with 7 bases in between. CDR3 length: 13 residues. The chain's CDR3 is CASSSEANSPLHF. CDR3 DNA sequence: TGTGCCAGCAGCTCGGAAGCTAATTCACCCCTCCACTTT.

The J gene is TRBJ2-1, the V gene TRBV9; no reliable D call. Trimming left V 0 bases short and J 9 bases short, with 4 bases between. This CDR3 is 11 amino acids long. Germline loops: CDR1 SGDLS, CDR2 YYNGEE. The CDR3 DNA follows: TGTGCCAGCAGCGTAGATAGTGAGCAGTTCTTC. Its protein is CASSVDSEQFF.

A remark on this clonotype: A junction end diverges from the germline sequence, so it may reflect a read error. The J gene is TRBJ2-1, the V gene TRBV7-2, with TRBD2 matching over 7 bases. This CDR3 is built from 16 residues. From germline, CDR1 is SGHTA and CDR2 FQGNSA. The CDR3 DNA follows: TGCGCCAGCAGCCCCCGACTGGGGACTATCTACAATGAGCAGTTCTTC. Translation: CASSPRLGTIYNEQFF.